This paragraph reports one TCR beta chain. What it binds is unknown. These data belong to a study of cytomegalovirus exposure and HLA in healthy donors. Findings and limits, study-wide: Highly shared variants forming one cluster were likely a sequencing artifact. Later on, a genetic analysis was performed. It linked a missense variant in DCLRE1C with V- and J-gene trimming of TCR beta.

It was with 60 Vbeta and 13 Jbeta primers that the PCR ran. TCRdb's copy holds only in-frame clones and misses some; the assay was immunoSEQ multiplex PCR. The data contain 90,000 to 140,000 clones, about 83% of them seen just once; the ten biggest clones take up under 6.5%. Source material: PBMCs. The TCR was taken from a man younger than 30 in good health and CMV-seronegative.

CDR3 DNA sequence: TGTGCCAGCAACGACGGCGGCTATGGCTACACCTTC. This encodes CASNDGGYGYTF. The chain carries TRBV7-9 and TRBJ1-2, with D unclear. V dropped 7 bases and J dropped 4 bases, with 10 bases sitting between them. Germline V gene lookup returns CDR1 SEHNR and CDR2 FQNEAQ (reference sequence). The CDR3 is 12 residues long.